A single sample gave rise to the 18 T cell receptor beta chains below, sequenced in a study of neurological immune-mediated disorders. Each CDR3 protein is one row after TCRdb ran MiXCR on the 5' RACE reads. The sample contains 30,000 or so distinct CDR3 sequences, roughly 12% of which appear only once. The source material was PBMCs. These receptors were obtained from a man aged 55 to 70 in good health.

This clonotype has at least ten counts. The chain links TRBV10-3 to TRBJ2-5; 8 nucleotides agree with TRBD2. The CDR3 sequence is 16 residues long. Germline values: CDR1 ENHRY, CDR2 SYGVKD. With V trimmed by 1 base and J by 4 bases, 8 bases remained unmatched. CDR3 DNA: TGTGCCATCAGTGAGTTCTTACTAGCGGATCCAGAGACCCAGTACTTC. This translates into CAISEFLLADPETQYF.

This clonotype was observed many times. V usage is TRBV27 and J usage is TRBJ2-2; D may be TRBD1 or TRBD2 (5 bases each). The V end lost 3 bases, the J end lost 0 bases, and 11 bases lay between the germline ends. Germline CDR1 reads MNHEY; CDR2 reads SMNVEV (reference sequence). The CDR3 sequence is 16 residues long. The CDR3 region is CASSFVGDPNTGELFF. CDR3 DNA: TGTGCCAGCAGTTTTGTCGGGGACCCGAACACCGGGGAGCTGTTTTTT.

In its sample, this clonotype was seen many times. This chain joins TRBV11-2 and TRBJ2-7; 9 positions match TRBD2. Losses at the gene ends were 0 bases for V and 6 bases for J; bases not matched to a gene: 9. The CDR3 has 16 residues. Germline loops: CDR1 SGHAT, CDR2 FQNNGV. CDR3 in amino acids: CASSLELRREGIEQYF. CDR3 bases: TGTGCCAGCAGCTTAGAACTACGGCGGGAGGGTATCGAGCAGTACTTC.

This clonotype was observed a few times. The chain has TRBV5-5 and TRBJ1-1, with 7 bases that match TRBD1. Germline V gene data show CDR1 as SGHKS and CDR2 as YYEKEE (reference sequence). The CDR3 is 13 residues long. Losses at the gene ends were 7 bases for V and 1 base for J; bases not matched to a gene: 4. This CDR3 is CASYRTGNTEAFF. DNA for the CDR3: TGTGCCAGCTACCGGACAGGGAACACTGAAGCTTTCTTT. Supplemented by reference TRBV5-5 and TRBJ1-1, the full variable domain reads DAGVTQSPTHLIKTRGQQVTLRCSPISGHKSVSWYQQVLGQGPQFIFQYYEKEERGRGNFPDRFSARQFPNYSSELNVNALLLGDSALYLCASYRTGNTEAFFGQGTRLTVV.

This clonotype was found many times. The CDR3 region has the DNA TGTGCCAGCAGTTACACTACAGGGGTAGATACGCAGTATTTT. It is translated as CASSYTTGVDTQYF. The chain recombines TRBV6-2 or TRBV6-3 with TRBJ2-3; 7 bases fit TRBD1. This CDR3 spans 14 amino acids. Trimming cost V 2 bases and J 5 bases; bases outside gene matches: 4. Germline V CDR1 and CDR2: MNHEY, SVGEGT.

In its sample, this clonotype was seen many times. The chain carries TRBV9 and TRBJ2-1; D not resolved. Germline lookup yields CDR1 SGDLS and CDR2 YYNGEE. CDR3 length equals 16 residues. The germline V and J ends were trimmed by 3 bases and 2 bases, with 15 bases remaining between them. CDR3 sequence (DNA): TGTGCCAGCAGCGCAGGAATGGGTGGGGCCTACAATGAGCAGTTCTTC. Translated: CASSAGMGGAYNEQFF.

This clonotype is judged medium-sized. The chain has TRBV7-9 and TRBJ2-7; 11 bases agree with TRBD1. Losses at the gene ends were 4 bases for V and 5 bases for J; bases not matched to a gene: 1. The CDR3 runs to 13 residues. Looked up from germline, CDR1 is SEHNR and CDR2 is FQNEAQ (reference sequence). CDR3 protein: CASSWTGGDEQYF. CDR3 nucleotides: TGTGCCAGCAGCTGGACAGGGGGCGACGAGCAGTACTTC.

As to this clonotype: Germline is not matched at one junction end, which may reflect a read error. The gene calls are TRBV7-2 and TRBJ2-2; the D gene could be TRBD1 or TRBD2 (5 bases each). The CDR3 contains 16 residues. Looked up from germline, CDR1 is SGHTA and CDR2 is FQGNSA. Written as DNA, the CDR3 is TGTGCCAACAGCTTACGTCGGGACCAGAACACTGGGGAGCTGTTTTTT. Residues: CANSLRRDQNTGELFF.

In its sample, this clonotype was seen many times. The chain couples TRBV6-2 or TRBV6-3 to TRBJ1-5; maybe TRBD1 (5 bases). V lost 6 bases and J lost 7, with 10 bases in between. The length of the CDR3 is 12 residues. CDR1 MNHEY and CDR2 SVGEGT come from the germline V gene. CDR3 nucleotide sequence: TGTGCCAGCAGATCGGCAGGGCAGCCCCAGCATTTT. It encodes CASRSAGQPQHF.

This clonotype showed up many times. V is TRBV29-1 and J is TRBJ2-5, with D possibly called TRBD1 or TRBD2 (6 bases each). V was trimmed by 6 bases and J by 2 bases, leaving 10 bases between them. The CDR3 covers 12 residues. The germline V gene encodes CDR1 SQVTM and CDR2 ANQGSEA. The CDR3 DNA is TGCAGCGTGGGAGGACAGCAAGAGACCCAGTACTTC. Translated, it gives CSVGGQQETQYF.

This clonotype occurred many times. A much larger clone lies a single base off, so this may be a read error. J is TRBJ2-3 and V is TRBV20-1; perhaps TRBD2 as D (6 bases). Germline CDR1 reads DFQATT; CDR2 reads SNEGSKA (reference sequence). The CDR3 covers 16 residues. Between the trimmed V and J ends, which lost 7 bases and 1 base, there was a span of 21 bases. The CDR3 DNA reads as TGCAGTGTTGAACATAGCGGATCTAGGGGCACAGATACGCAGTATTTT. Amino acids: CSVEHSGSRGTDTQYF.

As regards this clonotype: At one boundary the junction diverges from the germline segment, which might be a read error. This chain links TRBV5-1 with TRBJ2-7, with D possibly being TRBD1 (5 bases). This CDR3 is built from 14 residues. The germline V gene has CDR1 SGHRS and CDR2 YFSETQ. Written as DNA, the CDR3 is TGCGCCAGCAGCTTGGTTTCAGGGCGCTACGAGCACTACTTC. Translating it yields CASSLVSGRYEHYF.

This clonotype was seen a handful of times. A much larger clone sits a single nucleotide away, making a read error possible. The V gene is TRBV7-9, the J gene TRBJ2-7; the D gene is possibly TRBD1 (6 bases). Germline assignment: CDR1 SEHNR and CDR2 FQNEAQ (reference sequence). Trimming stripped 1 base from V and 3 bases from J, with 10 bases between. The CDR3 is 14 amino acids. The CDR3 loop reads CASSLGDTHYEQYF. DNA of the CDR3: TGTGCCAGCAGCTTAGGGGACACCCACTACGAGCAGTACTTC.

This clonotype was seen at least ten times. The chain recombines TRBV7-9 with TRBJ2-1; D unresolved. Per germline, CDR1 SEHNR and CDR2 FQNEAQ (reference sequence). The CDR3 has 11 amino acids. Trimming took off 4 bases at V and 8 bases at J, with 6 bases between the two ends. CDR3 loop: CASSSGDEQFF. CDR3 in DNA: TGTGCCAGCAGCTCTGGGGATGAGCAGTTCTTC.

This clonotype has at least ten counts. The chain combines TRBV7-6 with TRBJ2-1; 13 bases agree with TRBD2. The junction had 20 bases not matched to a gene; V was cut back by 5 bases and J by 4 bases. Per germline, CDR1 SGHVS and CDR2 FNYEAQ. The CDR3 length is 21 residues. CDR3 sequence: CASSGRQVGTSGTRDYNEQFF. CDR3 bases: TGTGCCAGCAGCGGAAGACAGGTTGGGACTAGCGGGACGCGGGATTACAATGAGCAGTTCTTC.

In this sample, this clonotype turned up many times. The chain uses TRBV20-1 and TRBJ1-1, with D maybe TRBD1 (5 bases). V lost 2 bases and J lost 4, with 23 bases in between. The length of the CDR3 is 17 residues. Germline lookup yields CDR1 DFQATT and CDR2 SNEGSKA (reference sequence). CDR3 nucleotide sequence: TGCAGTGCTAGACCGGGGGGGTTGTTTAATATTAGCACTGAAGCTTTCTTT. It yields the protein CSARPGGLFNISTEAFF.

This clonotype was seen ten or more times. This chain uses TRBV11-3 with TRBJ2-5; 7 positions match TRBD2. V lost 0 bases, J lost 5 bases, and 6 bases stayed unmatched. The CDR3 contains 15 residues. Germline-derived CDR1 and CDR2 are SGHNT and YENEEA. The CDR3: CASSLEPSGVETQYF. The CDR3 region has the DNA TGTGCCAGCAGCTTAGAACCTAGCGGCGTGGAGACCCAGTACTTC.

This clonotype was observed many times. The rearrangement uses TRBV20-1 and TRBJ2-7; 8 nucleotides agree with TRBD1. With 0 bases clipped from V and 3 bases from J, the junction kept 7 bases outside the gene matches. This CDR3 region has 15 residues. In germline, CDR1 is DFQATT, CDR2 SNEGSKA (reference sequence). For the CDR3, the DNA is TGCAGTGCTAGAGATCCGGACAGGGTTCGCTACGAGCAGTACTTC. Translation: CSARDPDRVRYEQYF.